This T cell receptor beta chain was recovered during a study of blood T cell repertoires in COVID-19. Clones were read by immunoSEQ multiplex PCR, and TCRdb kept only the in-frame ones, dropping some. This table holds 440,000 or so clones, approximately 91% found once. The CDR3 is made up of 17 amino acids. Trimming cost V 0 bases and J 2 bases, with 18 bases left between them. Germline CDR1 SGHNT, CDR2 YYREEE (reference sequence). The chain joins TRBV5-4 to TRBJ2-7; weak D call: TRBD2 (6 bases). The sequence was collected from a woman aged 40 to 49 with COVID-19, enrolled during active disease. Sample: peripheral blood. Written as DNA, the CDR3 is TGTGCCAGCAGCTTGGCCGGCGGGGTTGGCAGCACCTACGAGCAGTACTTC. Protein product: CASSLAGGVGSTYEQYF.